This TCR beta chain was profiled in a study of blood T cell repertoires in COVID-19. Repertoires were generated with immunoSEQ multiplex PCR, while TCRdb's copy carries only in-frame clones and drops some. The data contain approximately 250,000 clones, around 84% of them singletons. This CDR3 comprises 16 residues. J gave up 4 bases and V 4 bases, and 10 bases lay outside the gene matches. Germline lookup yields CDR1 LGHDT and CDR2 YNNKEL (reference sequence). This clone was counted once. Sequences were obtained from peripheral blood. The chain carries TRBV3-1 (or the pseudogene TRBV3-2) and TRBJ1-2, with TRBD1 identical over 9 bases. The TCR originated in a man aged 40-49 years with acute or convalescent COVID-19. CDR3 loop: CASSRKSGQGSYGYTF. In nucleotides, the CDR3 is TGTGCCAGCAGCCGTAAATCGGGACAGGGCTCCTATGGCTACACCTTC.